This T cell receptor beta chain was found in a study of blood T cell repertoires in COVID-19. Measured with immunoSEQ multiplex PCR; TCRdb has only the in-frame clones, and not every one. The sample records approximately 170,000 clones, around 82% being singletons. CDR3 size: 13 residues. CDR1 is SNHLY and CDR2 is FYNNEI in the germline V gene. The ends were cut back, 8 bases at V and 1 base at J, with 11 bases in the middle. The source of this sequence is a man in his forties who had recovered from COVID-19. The rearrangement joins TRBV2 to TRBJ1-1, with D unresolved. Sequencing was performed on PBMCs or T cells enriched from blood (not recorded which). CDR3 amino acids: CASAELPNTEAFF. The CDR3, as DNA: TGTGCCAGCGCGGAGCTACCGAACACTGAAGCTTTCTTT.